This entry lists 23 T cell receptor beta chains sequenced from one sample in a study of cytomegalovirus exposure and HLA in healthy donors. PCR was performed using 60 Vbeta and 13 Jbeta primers. Produced via immunoSEQ multiplex PCR; TCRdb's table is partial and in-frame only. In the table there are fewer than 200,000 clones, roughly 80% of which are singletons. Sequenced: PBMCs. These receptors originate from a woman aged 18 to 35 in good health and CMV-seronegative.

V is TRBV7-6 and J is TRBJ2-1; 8 bases match TRBD2. CDR1 and CDR2 from the germline V gene are SGHVS and FNYEAQ. V lost 3 bases, J lost 0 bases, and 4 bases stayed unmatched. The CDR3 covers 16 residues. The CDR3 region is CASSFFSGSSYNEQFF. As DNA, the CDR3 is TGTGCCAGCAGCTTCTTCAGCGGGAGCTCCTACAATGAGCAGTTCTTC.

Only one count was recorded for this clone. The gene calls are TRBV6-6 and TRBJ1-5, with D perhaps matching TRBD1 (6 bases). CDR3 length equals 15 residues. The V gene's germline CDR1 is MNHNY and CDR2 SVGAGI (reference sequence). Trimming pared 2 bases from V and 0 bases from J, leaving 8 bases between. CDR3 nucleotides: TGTGCCAGCAGTTACAGGGGGGGTAGCAATCAGCCCCAGCATTTT. As protein: CASSYRGGSNQPQHF.

The chain recombines TRBV7-9 with TRBJ2-3; 9 positions match TRBD2. CDR1 is SEHNR, CDR2 FQNEAQ, per germline (reference sequence). The ends lost 5 bases at V and 2 bases at J; junction bases unmatched: 5. The CDR3 length is 15 residues. Here the CDR3 reads CASSQGTSSTDTQYF. The CDR3 coding sequence is TGTGCCAGCAGCCAGGGGACTAGCTCCACAGATACGCAGTATTTT.

The gene calls are TRBV27 and TRBJ2-3; tentatively, D is TRBD2 (5 bases). The CDR3 covers 14 residues. Germline V CDR1 and CDR2: MNHEY, SMNVEV (reference sequence). The germline V and J ends were trimmed by 3 bases and 8 bases, with 15 bases remaining between them. In DNA form, the CDR3 reads TGTGCCAGCAGTTTCGACCCTACACTAGGTACGCAGTATTTT. This gives the protein CASSFDPTLGTQYF.

The chain is built from TRBV27 and TRBJ2-7, with TRBD2 matching 7 bases. Germline CDR1 reads MNHEY; CDR2 reads SMNVEV (reference sequence). V dropped 4 bases and J dropped 6; count of bases not matched to a gene: 9. This CDR3 region has 14 residues. The CDR3 nucleotides read TGTGCCAGCAGTTCTCTGGAGACTAGCCTCGAGCAGTACTTC. Its protein is CASSSLETSLEQYF.

This rearrangement joins TRBV9 to TRBJ2-5, with 13 bases aligning to TRBD2. The germline V gene encodes CDR1 SGDLS and CDR2 YYNGEE. CDR3 size: 17 residues. V shed 3 bases, J shed 5 bases, and the junction held 10 bases outside the gene matches. CDR3 region: CASSEGLGTSGMETQYF. The CDR3 DNA is TGTGCCAGCAGCGAGGGGCTAGGGACTAGCGGGATGGAGACCCAGTACTTC.

The chain is built from TRBV15 and TRBJ2-5, with 8 bases fitting TRBD1. V was clipped by 5 bases and J by 2 bases; unmatched bases: 7. This CDR3 has 15 amino acids. CDR1 and CDR2 from the germline V gene are LNHNV and YYDKDF (reference sequence). In nucleotides, the CDR3 is TGTGCCACCAGCGGTAGGGGGACAGGACAAGAGACCCAGTACTTC. It yields the protein CATSGRGTGQETQYF.

This clone was recorded a few times. The chain recombines TRBV27 with TRBJ2-1, with 8 bases lining up with TRBD2. This CDR3 is 18 amino acids long. Germline V gene sequence: CDR1 MNHEY, CDR2 SMNVEV (reference sequence). J lost 3 bases, V lost 3 bases, and 13 bases had no gene match. CDR3 DNA sequence: TGTGCCAGCAGTTTTGACTTCGCAGGGACTAGTCTCTACAATGAGCAGTTCTTC. This codes for CASSFDFAGTSLYNEQFF.

The V and J genes are TRBV5-4 and TRBJ2-5; 9 positions agree with TRBD1. CDR1 and CDR2 (germline): SGHNT, YYREEE (reference sequence). The CDR3 covers 16 residues. The J segment lost 6 bases and the V segment lost 0 bases, leaving 9 bases of the junction unmatched. The CDR3 loop reads CASSLAAGQGWQTQYF. CDR3 coding DNA: TGTGCCAGCAGCTTGGCCGCCGGACAGGGGTGGCAGACCCAGTACTTC.

The chain links TRBV27 to TRBJ1-2; no firm D call. The CDR3 runs 15 residues. Trimming pared 2 bases from V and 10 bases from J, leaving 20 bases between. CDR1 is MNHEY and CDR2 is SMNVEV in the germline V gene (reference sequence). The CDR3 bases are TGTGCCAGCAGTTTAGGGTCTAGTTTCCCCATGCACTACACCTTC. This gives the protein CASSLGSSFPMHYTF.

The chain has TRBV28 and TRBJ2-1; TRBD2 aligns across 11 bases. With V trimmed by 8 bases and J by 8 bases, 8 bases remained unmatched. Germline CDR1 and CDR2: MDHEN and SYDVKM. The CDR3 covers 14 residues. CDR3 protein: CASDASGRSDEQFF. CDR3 nucleotides: TGTGCCAGCGACGCTAGCGGGAGGAGTGATGAGCAGTTCTTC. Full variable domain (outside the CDR3, taken from reference TRBV28 and TRBJ2-1): DVKVTQSSRYLVKRTGEKVFLECVQDMDHENMFWYRQDPGLGLRLIYFSYDVKMKEKGDIPEGYSVSREKKERFSLILESASTNQTSMYLCASDASGRSDEQFFGPGTRLTVL.

There are a few counts of this clone. The chain uses TRBV30 and TRBJ2-3; TRBD1 aligns across 9 bases. Germline-derived CDR1 and CDR2 are GTSNPN and SVGIG (reference sequence). Trimming at V came to 8 bases and at J to 4 bases, leaving 10 bases not matched to a gene. The CDR3 has 14 residues. The DNA of the CDR3 is TGTGCCCACAAAAGGACAGGGGCGGCAGATACGCAGTATTTT. This codes for CAHKRTGAADTQYF.

The V gene is TRBV7-9, the J gene TRBJ2-5, with TRBD1 matching over 7 bases. Germline values: CDR1 SEHNR, CDR2 FQNEAQ (reference sequence). The ends lost 1 base at V and 4 bases at J; junction bases unmatched: 9. This CDR3 comprises 16 residues. This chain's CDR3 is CASSLGDSWLGETQYF. The CDR3, as DNA: TGTGCCAGCAGCTTAGGGGACAGCTGGTTAGGAGAGACCCAGTACTTC.

The CDR3 sequence is CASSLSFSGSSYEQYF. The CDR3 DNA reads as TGTGCCAGCAGCTTAAGTTTTAGCGGGAGCTCCTACGAGCAGTACTTC. The chain carries TRBV5-6 and TRBJ2-7; 9 bases agree with TRBD2. Germline V gene data show CDR1 as SGHDT and CDR2 as YYEEEE. This CDR3 has 16 residues. Germline trimming cut 2 bases from V and 0 bases from J; bases unmatched to any gene: 6.

The V and J genes are TRBV5-4 and TRBJ1-1, with 8 bases aligning to TRBD1. Per germline, CDR1 SGHNT and CDR2 YYREEE (reference sequence). This CDR3 contains 15 residues. Trimming cost V 4 bases and J 0 bases; bases outside gene matches: 5. This chain's CDR3 is CASSRTGRMNTEAFF. DNA for the CDR3: TGTGCCAGCAGCCGGACAGGGCGAATGAACACTGAAGCTTTCTTT.

The chain couples TRBV10-1 to TRBJ2-3, with 14 positions matching TRBD2. V lost 4 bases and J lost 5; bases outside the gene matches: 5. There are 16 residues in the CDR3. Germline CDR1 WNHNN, CDR2 SYGVQD (reference sequence). CDR3 protein: CASSGGLAGGLDTQYF. In DNA, the CDR3 is TGCGCCAGCAGTGGTGGACTAGCGGGAGGCCTAGATACGCAGTATTTT.

The chain joins TRBV21-1 to TRBJ1-2. TRBV21-1 represents a pseudogene. CDR3 length equals 14 residues. The DNA for the CDR3 is TGTGCCAGCAGCAAAGGACCGGGGGACTATGGCTACACCTTC. It codes for CASSKGPGDYGYTF.

The chain joins TRBV4-1 to TRBJ2-2; 11 bases fit TRBD2. Germline V gene data show CDR1 as MGHRA and CDR2 as YSYEKL. The V and J ends lost 6 bases and 6 bases, in that order; junction bases with no gene match: 6. The CDR3 is 15 amino acids. The CDR3 loop reads CASRRTSGSAGELFF. CDR3 bases: TGCGCCAGCAGGCGTACTAGCGGGAGTGCCGGGGAGCTGTTTTTT.

This sequence joins TRBV20-1 and TRBJ2-7; maybe TRBD2 (5 bases). CDR1 is DFQATT, CDR2 SNEGSKA, per germline (reference sequence). Trimming removed 3 bases at V and 5 bases at J, with 8 bases between. This CDR3 has 11 residues. The CDR3 loop reads CSASEGNEQYF. The CDR3 nucleotides are TGCAGTGCTAGTGAGGGCAACGAGCAGTACTTC.

The chain recombines TRBV27 with TRBJ2-7; 8 bases line up with TRBD1. The V and J ends lost 3 bases and 6 bases, in that order; junction bases with no gene match: 1. This CDR3 region has 12 residues. Germline CDR1 reads MNHEY; CDR2 reads SMNVEV (reference sequence). CDR3 in DNA: TGTGCCAGCAGTTTTACAGGGGGCGAGCAGTACTTC. Translating it yields CASSFTGGEQYF.

The CDR3 spells CASSLTGTVTEAFF. The CDR3 DNA is TGTGCCAGCAGTTTGACAGGCACGGTCACTGAAGCTTTCTTT. The chain employs TRBV6-1 and TRBJ1-1; a weak D match, TRBD1 (6 bases). This CDR3 has 14 residues. Trimming left V 5 bases short and J 4 bases short, with 14 bases between. Germline V lookup: CDR1 MNHNS, CDR2 SASEGT.

V gene TRBV14 combines with J gene TRBJ2-3; TRBD2 aligns across 13 bases. J gave up 5 bases and V 5 bases, and 7 bases lay outside the gene matches. Germline CDR1 reads SGHDN; CDR2 reads FVKESK. This CDR3 region has 16 residues. As DNA, the CDR3 is TGTGCCAGCAGCACTCGGACTAGCGGGAGAAAAGATACGCAGTATTTT. This encodes CASSTRTSGRKDTQYF.

The chain employs TRBV7-2 and TRBJ1-1; D call uncertain. CDR1 SGHTA and CDR2 FQGNSA come from the germline V gene. The CDR3 extends over 14 amino acids. Trimming left V 5 bases short and J 0 bases short, with 10 bases between. CDR3 DNA: TGTGCCAGCAGCCTCGGACTGATGAACACTGAAGCTTTCTTT. Amino acids: CASSLGLMNTEAFF.